A single sample is the source of the 26 T cell receptor beta chains below, sequenced in a study of spatial heterogeneity in lung cancer. Time point indicated: sample taken at primary tumor resection. The authors sequenced whole RNA from tumor, nontumor lung or frozen PBMC without sorting. Via MiXCR, TCRdb re-called the 5' RACE reads, giving one row per CDR3 protein. The sample has 14,000 to 15,000 distinct CDR3 sequences, 10% to 12% seen once. The sequencing used PBMCs, collected at surgery. Receptors were obtained from a female donor with early-stage non-small cell lung cancer.

There are a few counts of this clonotype. V and J are TRBV3-1 and TRBJ1-2, with 11 bases that match TRBD1. CDR1 is LGHDT and CDR2 is YNNKEL in the germline V gene (reference sequence). Germline trimming cut 4 bases from V and 8 bases from J; bases unmatched to any gene: 9. The length of the CDR3 is 15 residues. DNA for the CDR3: TGTGCCAGCAGCCCCTGGGGACAGGGGGAGAGGGGCTACACCTTC. Translating gives CASSPWGQGERGYTF.

Many counts were recorded for this clonotype. The chain couples TRBV25-1 to TRBJ2-2; 7 nucleotides match TRBD1. This CDR3 spans 14 amino acids. Germline CDR1 and CDR2: MGHDK and SYGVNS. J gave up 2 bases and V 7 bases, and 4 bases lay outside the gene matches. The CDR3 here is CASTGTANTGELFF. CDR3 sequence (DNA): TGTGCCAGCACCGGGACAGCCAACACCGGGGAGCTGTTTTTT.

This clonotype was counted ten times or more. The rearrangement links TRBV2 to TRBJ1-5; D uncertain. Per germline, CDR1 SNHLY and CDR2 FYNNEI. This CDR3 is 13 amino acids long. Trimming cost V 5 bases and J 0 bases, with 5 bases left between them. CDR3 amino acids: CASSKDSNQPQHF. The DNA for the CDR3 is TGTGCCAGCAGTAAAGATAGCAATCAGCCCCAGCATTTT.

The table lists this clonotype with many counts. J is TRBJ2-5 and V is TRBV18, with a possible D match to TRBD2 (5 bases). This CDR3 is built from 15 residues. Per the germline V gene, CDR1 is KGHSH and CDR2 is LQKENI. V was trimmed by 0 bases and J by 5 bases, leaving 13 bases between them. CDR3 bases: TGTGCCAGCTCACCACCGTCGACGGGATGGGAGACCCAGTACTTC. Its protein is CASSPPSTGWETQYF.

A remark on this clonotype: It may be a read error: a sequence one base away is much more abundant. The CDR3 does not end in the conserved phenylalanine or tryptophan, so this is likely a read error. The chain links TRBV28 to TRBJ2-5, with D perhaps matching TRBD2 (6 bases). V lost 3 bases to trimming and J lost 2 bases, with 7 bases between them. CDR1 and CDR2 from the germline V gene are MDHEN and SYDVKM. The CDR3 has 13 residues. Here the CDR3 reads CASSFAGQETQYI. CDR3 nucleotides: TGTGCCAGCAGTTTTGCGGGGCAAGAGACCCAGTACATC.

In its sample, this clonotype was seen many times. This sequence joins TRBV9 and TRBJ2-2; D gene unclear. Trimming cost V 4 bases and J 6 bases, with 16 bases left between them. Germline V CDR1 and CDR2: SGDLS, YYNGEE. The CDR3 loop spans 15 amino acids. This CDR3 is CASSPLQVIAGELFF. As DNA, the CDR3 is TGTGCCAGCAGCCCCCTTCAAGTTATCGCCGGGGAGCTGTTTTTT.

By frequency in the sample, this clonotype is medium-sized (0.01 to 0.1%). V is TRBV24-1 and J is TRBJ2-2; no clear D gene. Trimming shortened V by 3 bases and J by 3 bases, and 4 bases separated the two germline ends. Germline assignment: CDR1 KGHDR and CDR2 SFDVKD. CDR3 length: 13 amino acids. CDR3 coding DNA: TGTGCCACCAGTGATGAGCACACCGGGGAGCTGTTTTTT. Amino acids: CATSDEHTGELFF.

There are a few counts of this clonotype. The rearrangement links TRBV6-1 to TRBJ2-3; TRBD2 matches 8 bases. V gave up 8 bases and J gave up 4 bases; unmatched junction bases: 23. CDR1 and CDR2 from the germline V gene are MNHNS and SASEGT. This CDR3 has 19 residues. The CDR3 protein is CASLKLSGWQGLGSDTQYF. The CDR3 bases are TGTGCCAGCCTCAAGCTCTCGGGGTGGCAGGGACTAGGGTCAGATACGCAGTATTTT.

This clonotype was found a few times. The chain recombines TRBV6-1 with TRBJ1-5; unclear D gene. The CDR3 contains 13 residues. Trimming took off 4 bases at V and 5 bases at J, with 9 bases between the two ends. CDR1 is MNHNS and CDR2 is SASEGT in the germline V gene. The CDR3 bases are TGTGCCAGCAGTGGCAACATGGATCAGCCCCAGCATTTT. Its translation is CASSGNMDQPQHF.

By proportion, this clonotype is medium-sized. J is TRBJ2-5 and V is TRBV5-1; 14 bases map to TRBD2. V gave up 4 bases and J gave up 5 bases; unmatched junction bases: 7. In germline, CDR1 is SGHRS, CDR2 YFSETQ. This CDR3 is 16 amino acids long. The CDR3 nucleotides are TGCGCCAGCAGCGTGACTAGCGGGGGGGCTGATGAGACCCAGTACTTC. Translating gives CASSVTSGGADETQYF.

This clonotype was picked up many times. This chain uses TRBV11-1 with TRBJ2-1, with 9 bases that match TRBD2. Trimming removed 3 bases from V and 5 bases from J; junction bases left unmatched: 8. Germline loops: CDR1 SGHAT, CDR2 FQDESV (reference sequence). The CDR3 totals 16 residues. This CDR3 is CASSFLAGSHNNEQFF. The CDR3 region has the DNA TGTGCCAGCAGCTTCCTAGCGGGGAGCCATAACAATGAGCAGTTCTTC.

The chain uses TRBV3-1 and TRBJ1-5; maybe TRBD1 (5 bases). The V gene lost 8 bases and the J gene lost 2 bases, with 16 bases spanning the gap. The CDR3 is 15 residues long. Germline V gene lookup returns CDR1 LGHDT and CDR2 YNNKEL (reference sequence). This CDR3 reads CASAWTSSGNQPQHF. CDR3 nucleotide sequence: TGTGCCAGCGCATGGACAAGTTCCGGCAATCAGCCCCAGCATTTT.

The sample holds many counts of this clonotype. This chain connects TRBV6-6 to TRBJ1-6; 12 bases are a match to TRBD1. The V segment lost 6 bases and the J segment 7 bases; nucleotides outside the gene matches: 13. The CDR3 has 18 residues. The germline V gene has CDR1 MNHNY and CDR2 SVGAGI (reference sequence). The CDR3 protein is CASSPRDRGRLGNSPLHF. CDR3 bases: TGTGCCAGCAGCCCCCGGGACAGGGGGCGCTTGGGCAATTCACCCCTCCACTTT.

This clonotype came up many times. The rearrangement joins TRBV4-1 to TRBJ2-1; either TRBD1 or TRBD2 may supply D (7 bases each). V lost 8 bases, J lost 0 bases, and 17 bases lay in between. The length of the CDR3 is 16 residues. Germline loops: CDR1 MGHRA, CDR2 YSYEKL. The CDR3 coding sequence is TGCGCCAGCGGGGAGGGACAGTCAAGCTCCTACAATGAGCAGTTCTTC. Its translation is CASGEGQSSSYNEQFF.

The V gene is TRBV28, the J gene TRBJ2-3, with D unclear. Deletions cut 6 bases from V and 0 bases from J, with 7 bases between. CDR3 length: 13 residues. Per the germline V gene, CDR1 is MDHEN and CDR2 is SYDVKM. The CDR3 loop reads CASRGPSTDTQYF. CDR3 bases: TGTGCCAGCAGAGGACCTAGCACAGATACGCAGTATTTT.

The V gene is TRBV29-1, the J gene TRBJ2-2; the match to TRBD2 covers 9 bases. J gave up 6 bases and V 6 bases, and 8 bases lay outside the gene matches. The CDR3 length is 14 residues. Germline-derived CDR1 and CDR2 are SQVTM and ANQGSEA. The CDR3 DNA follows: TGCAGCGTGAAACCGGGACTAGCCCCCGGGGAGCTGTTTTTT. As protein: CSVKPGLAPGELFF.

In its sample, this clonotype was seen many times. V and J are TRBV7-8 and TRBJ1-6, with D unclear. Trimming cost V 5 bases and J 0 bases, with 5 bases left between them. This CDR3 has 14 amino acids. Germline V lookup: CDR1 SGHVS, CDR2 FQNEAQ. This CDR3 reads CASSRSSYNSPLHF. In nucleotides, the CDR3 is TGTGCCAGCAGCCGGAGCTCCTATAATTCACCCCTCCACTTT.

This chain uses TRBV5-1 with TRBJ2-3; possibly TRBD1 or TRBD2 for D (5 bases each). The CDR3 consists of 15 residues. Germline assignment: CDR1 SGHRS and CDR2 YFSETQ. The V gene lost 4 bases and the J gene lost 0 bases, with 12 bases spanning the gap. In nucleotides, the CDR3 is TGCGCCAGCAGCCCCGGGACCACTAGCACAGATACGCAGTATTTT. Translated, it gives CASSPGTTSTDTQYF.

This clonotype was recorded at least ten times. The chain uses TRBV6-5 and TRBJ2-7; D gene ambiguous. The germline gives CDR1 MNHEY, CDR2 SVGAGI. The CDR3 totals 16 residues. Trimming pared 0 bases from V and 2 bases from J, leaving 14 bases between. The CDR3 nucleotides read TGTGCCAGCAGTTACTCGACAAGTTGGGGTCCCTACGAGCAGTACTTC. Protein: CASSYSTSWGPYEQYF.

Ten or more counts support this clonotype. The chain employs TRBV11-2 and TRBJ1-5; no clear D. Germline assignment: CDR1 SGHAT and CDR2 FQNNGV. V was cut by 1 base and J by 6 bases, with 13 bases left in between. This CDR3 is 15 amino acids long. The CDR3, as DNA: TGTGCCAGCAGCTTAGGTTCTGGACTGAGTCAGCCCCAGCATTTT. As protein: CASSLGSGLSQPQHF.

This clonotype was seen repeatedly, ten times or more. The genes are TRBV6-6 and TRBJ2-7; no firm D call. CDR3 length: 15 amino acids. Germline CDR1 is MNHNY and CDR2 is SVGAGI (reference sequence). V was pared by 2 bases and J by 0 bases, with 11 bases between. The CDR3 here is CASSYPGESSYEQYF. The CDR3 nucleotides are TGTGCCAGCAGTTACCCGGGTGAGAGCTCCTACGAGCAGTACTTC.

This clonotype has at least ten counts. The V call is TRBV6-1, the J call TRBJ1-6; D is undetermined. The V gene's germline CDR1 is MNHNS and CDR2 SASEGT. The length of the CDR3 is 16 residues. Trimming removed 1 base at V and 8 bases at J, with 15 bases between. The chain's CDR3 is CASSEVLPITYSPLHF. The CDR3, as DNA: TGTGCCAGCAGTGAAGTTCTACCCATCACCTATTCACCCCTCCACTTT.

This clonotype appeared many times. This sequence joins TRBV20-1 and TRBJ2-5, with D possibly being TRBD1 or TRBD2 (6 bases each). Germline lookup yields CDR1 DFQATT and CDR2 SNEGSKA (reference sequence). The CDR3 runs to 14 residues. Trimming stripped 5 bases from V and 5 bases from J, with 18 bases between. The CDR3 sequence is CSAAKGGVGETQYF. The DNA of the CDR3 is TGCAGTGCTGCCAAGGGGGGCGTCGGGGAGACCCAGTACTTC.

This clonotype was recorded many times. This chain joins TRBV6-5 and TRBJ2-7; D is possibly TRBD2 (5 bases). This CDR3 contains 13 residues. V was trimmed by 2 bases and J by 13 bases, leaving 18 bases between them. The germline V gene has CDR1 MNHEY and CDR2 SVGAGI. The CDR3 nucleotides are TGTGCCAGCAGTTACGGTTCGACTGGGAGTGTATACTTC. Protein product: CASSYGSTGSVYF.

This clonotype came up a few times. The CDR3 nucleotides read TGTGCCAGCAGCCCCTCGGGTGAACTCTACAATGAGCAGTTCTTC. Amino acids: CASSPSGELYNEQFF. The chain is built from TRBV7-6 and TRBJ2-1, with D hard to call. Germline lookup yields CDR1 SGHVS and CDR2 FNYEAQ. With 5 bases removed from V and 3 bases from J, the gap between germline ends came to 14 bases. The CDR3 extends over 15 amino acids.

This clonotype was counted ten times or more. The chain is built from TRBV20-1 and TRBJ1-1, with 8 nucleotides matching TRBD1. The CDR3 has 16 residues. Germline V gene sequence: CDR1 DFQATT, CDR2 SNEGSKA (reference sequence). J gave up 1 base and V 5 bases, and 12 bases lay outside the gene matches. The CDR3 loop reads CSAFDRGKKKNTEAFF. CDR3 nucleotide sequence: TGCAGTGCTTTCGACAGGGGAAAAAAGAAGAACACTGAAGCTTTCTTT.